The 17 T cell receptor beta chains below come from one sample, sequenced in a study of control samples from healthy donors and cancer patients. Assay used: immunoSEQ multiplex PCR; TCRdb lists only in-frame clones, some missing. This sample has 95,000 to 150,000 clones; 91% occur once, and the top ten carry 7.8%. Material: blood. These receptors all stem from a woman between 18 and 29 years old in good health.

The chain employs TRBV6-1 and TRBJ2-2, with 10 bases fitting TRBD2. The trim removed 4 bases at V and 6 bases at J, leaving 8 bases unmatched. The germline V gene has CDR1 MNHNS and CDR2 SASEGT. The CDR3 is made up of 16 amino acids. The CDR3 region has the DNA TGTGCCAGCAGTGGGAGGGGGCTAGCGGGAGCCGGGGAGCTGTTTTTT. It translates to CASSGRGLAGAGELFF.

CDR3 DNA sequence: TGTGCCAGCAGTCCTACCTGGGGGTCCGGAAACACCATATATTTT. It specifies CASSPTWGSGNTIYF. The chain couples TRBV28 to TRBJ1-3; perhaps TRBD1 as D (5 bases). V was trimmed by 5 bases and J by 4 bases, leaving 15 bases between them. Per germline, CDR1 MDHEN and CDR2 SYDVKM. The CDR3 has 15 residues.

V is TRBV28 and J is TRBJ2-1, with 13 nucleotides matching TRBD2. This CDR3 is 15 amino acids long. In germline, CDR1 is MDHEN, CDR2 SYDVKM. V trimming: 6 bases; J trimming: 6 bases; junction bases outside the gene matches: 5. CDR3 nucleotide sequence: TGTGCCAGCAGCCTGACTAGCGGGGGGTCCAATGAGCAGTTCTTC. This encodes CASSLTSGGSNEQFF.

This clone was found once. V usage is TRBV28 and J usage is TRBJ2-5; D remains unclear. V lost 7 bases and J 1 base, leaving 10 bases between the germline ends. Per germline, CDR1 MDHEN and CDR2 SYDVKM. The CDR3 is 13 amino acids. The CDR3 DNA reads TGTGCCAGCAATCCGGCAGCCCAAGAGACCCAGTACTTC. Residues: CASNPAAQETQYF.

The chain couples TRBV7-3 to TRBJ2-2, with 9 positions matching TRBD2. Trimming took 5 bases from V and 1 from J; bases not matched to a gene: 11. This CDR3 is 18 amino acids long. Germline CDR1 is SGHTA and CDR2 is FQGTGA. DNA of the CDR3: TGTGCCAGCAGCGCAACAGCGGGGGGCGGTGGGAACACCGGGGAGCTGTTTTTT. It is translated as CASSATAGGGGNTGELFF.

The chain combines TRBV13 with TRBJ1-1; 8 bases agree with TRBD1. Germline lookup yields CDR1 PRHDT and CDR2 FYEKMQ (reference sequence). CDR3 length: 16 residues. Germline trimming cut 3 bases from V and 2 bases from J; bases unmatched to any gene: 8. The CDR3 DNA reads as TGTGCCAGCAGCTTCCAAGGACAGGGTGGAAACACTGAAGCTTTCTTT. Its translation is CASSFQGQGGNTEAFF.

The chain has TRBV14 and TRBJ1-2, with 7 bases aligning to TRBD1. In germline, CDR1 is SGHDN, CDR2 FVKESK. The CDR3 consists of 15 residues. The V and J ends lost 4 bases and 5 bases, in that order; junction bases with no gene match: 10. CDR3 DNA: TGTGCCAGCAGCCTAGACGGACAGGAATGGTATGGCTACACCTTC. Amino acids: CASSLDGQEWYGYTF.

The V gene is TRBV4-2, the J gene TRBJ1-3, with unresolved D. V was pared by 1 base and J by 6 bases, with 16 bases between. Looked up from germline, CDR1 is LGHNA and CDR2 is YNFKEQ. This CDR3 has 16 residues. CDR3 DNA sequence: TGTGCCAGCAGCCAAGTTGGCGAGGGAGAAGAAAACACCATATATTTT. The encoded protein is CASSQVGEGEENTIYF.

J is TRBJ2-2 and V is TRBV7-3, with D perhaps matching TRBD2 (5 bases). With 5 bases removed from V and 5 bases from J, the gap between germline ends came to 9 bases. Germline values: CDR1 SGHTA, CDR2 FQGTGA. The CDR3 spans 13 residues. CDR3 loop: CASSTTGTGELFF. The DNA for the CDR3 is TGTGCCAGCAGCACGACGGGAACCGGGGAGCTGTTTTTT.

This chain joins TRBV5-4 and TRBJ1-2; TRBD1 matches 8 bases. The germline gives CDR1 SGHNT, CDR2 YYREEE (reference sequence). V dropped 4 bases and J dropped 8; count of bases not matched to a gene: 19. The CDR3 length is 17 residues. The CDR3 region is CASSQPGLQGAYYGYTF. CDR3 in DNA: TGTGCCAGCAGCCAACCCGGATTGCAGGGGGCGTATTACGGCTACACCTTC.

V and J are TRBV5-5 and TRBJ2-1; 7 positions match TRBD2. V was pared by 4 bases and J by 3 bases, with 16 bases of the junction left unmatched. CDR1 is SGHKS, CDR2 YYEKEE, per germline (reference sequence). The CDR3 has 18 amino acids. The CDR3 is CASSLRVLAVRGYNEQFF. CDR3 DNA sequence: TGTGCCAGCAGCCTAAGGGTTCTAGCGGTCAGAGGCTACAATGAGCAGTTCTTC.

J is TRBJ2-1 and V is TRBV10-3; no definite D call. Trimming left V 0 bases short and J 12 bases short, with 12 bases between. The length of the CDR3 is 13 residues. Germline assignment: CDR1 ENHRY and CDR2 SYGVKD. The CDR3 DNA sequence: TGTGCCATCAGTGAGTCTAAGGGTTTGGGGCAGTTCTTC. Protein sequence: CAISESKGLGQFF.

Notes on this clone: One end of the junction does not line up with germline, which may come from a read error. The chain employs TRBV7-9 and TRBJ2-1, with TRBD2 identical over 7 bases. The CDR3 has 16 residues. Germline-derived CDR1 and CDR2 are SEHNR and FQNEAQ (reference sequence). CDR3 in DNA: TGTGCCAGCAGCAGTGGGACTACCTTCAAATACACTGAGCAGTTCTTC. Protein: CASSSGTTFKYTEQFF.

The chain joins TRBV4-2 to TRBJ2-5, with 9 bases matching TRBD1. The CDR3 consists of 15 residues. V was clipped by 4 bases and J by 4 bases; unmatched bases: 7. Germline lookup yields CDR1 LGHNA and CDR2 YNFKEQ. The CDR3, as DNA: TGTGCCAGCAGCCCGTCACAGGGGGCGTTAGAGACCCAGTACTTC. It codes for CASSPSQGALETQYF.

The genes are TRBV2 and TRBJ1-2; unclear D gene. The germline gives CDR1 SNHLY, CDR2 FYNNEI. The CDR3 totals 11 residues. V lost 6 bases, J lost 8 bases, and 10 bases lay in between. The CDR3 nucleotides read TGTGCCAGCAGGGAGACCGTGGGCTACACCTTC. Its protein is CASRETVGYTF.

The chain carries TRBV5-6 and TRBJ2-3; D remains unclear. The ends were cut back, 4 bases at V and 0 bases at J, with 9 bases in the middle. The CDR3 consists of 14 residues. Germline V CDR1 and CDR2: SGHDT, YYEEEE. The CDR3 loop is CASSGITSTDTQYF. For the CDR3, the DNA is TGTGCCAGCAGCGGGATAACTAGCACAGATACGCAGTATTTT.

CDR3 sequence reads: CATQLSQARTDTQYF. DNA for the CDR3: TGCGCCACCCAACTCTCCCAGGCCCGCACAGATACGCAGTATTTT. The chain is built from TRBV5-1 and TRBJ2-3; D remains unclear. The CDR3 covers 15 residues. Germline V gene data show CDR1 as SGHRS and CDR2 as YFSETQ. The V and J ends lost 9 bases and 1 base respectively, with 18 bases between them.